This TCR beta chain was identified in a study of T cells in Graves' hyperthyroidism and ophthalmopathy. The CDR3 spans 12 residues. In germline, CDR1 is DFQATT, CDR2 SNEGSKA (reference sequence). V lost 6 bases, J lost 8 bases, and 11 bases lay in between. Regions amplified from RNA transcripts were the TCR beta CDR3 regions. The study used the HTBI primer set for a first-round RT-PCR of the TCR CDR3. TCRdb reanalysed the multiplex PCR reads using MiXCR and keeps one entry per CDR3 protein. The table has roughly 750,000 distinct CDR3 sequences, about a sixth seen once. The chain has TRBV20-1 and TRBJ1-6; D possibly corresponds to TRBD1 (5 bases). This clonotype was sampled from a man aged 18 to 30 with Graves' hyperthyroidism. Sequencing used blood. The CDR3 loop reads CSAIQADSPLHF. The CDR3 DNA is TGCAGTGCAATACAGGCGGATTCACCCCTCCACTTT.